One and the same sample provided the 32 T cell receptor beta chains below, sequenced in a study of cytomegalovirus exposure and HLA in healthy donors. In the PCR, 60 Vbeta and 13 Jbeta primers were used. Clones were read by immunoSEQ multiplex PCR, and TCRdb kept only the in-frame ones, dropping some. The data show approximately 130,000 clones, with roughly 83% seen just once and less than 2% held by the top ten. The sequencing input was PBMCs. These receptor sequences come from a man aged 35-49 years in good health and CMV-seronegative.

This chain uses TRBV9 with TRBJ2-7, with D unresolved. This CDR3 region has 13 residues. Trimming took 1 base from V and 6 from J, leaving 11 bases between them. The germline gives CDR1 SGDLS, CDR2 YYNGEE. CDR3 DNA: TGTGCCAGCAGCGTATTGGAGTTTTCCGAGCAGTACTTC. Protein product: CASSVLEFSEQYF.

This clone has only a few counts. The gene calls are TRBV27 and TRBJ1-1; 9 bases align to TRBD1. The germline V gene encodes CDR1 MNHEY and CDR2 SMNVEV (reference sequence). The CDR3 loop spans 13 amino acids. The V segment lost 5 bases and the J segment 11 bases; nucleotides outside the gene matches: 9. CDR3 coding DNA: TGTGCCAGCAGTCAGGGACAGGGATTTTGGGCTTTCTTT. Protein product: CASSQGQGFWAFF.

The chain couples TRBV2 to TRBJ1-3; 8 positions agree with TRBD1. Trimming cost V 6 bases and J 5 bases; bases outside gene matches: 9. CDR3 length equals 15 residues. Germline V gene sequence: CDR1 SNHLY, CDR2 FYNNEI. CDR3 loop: CASREGQAMRNTIYF. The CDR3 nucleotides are TGTGCCAGCAGAGAGGGACAGGCTATGAGAAACACCATATATTTT.

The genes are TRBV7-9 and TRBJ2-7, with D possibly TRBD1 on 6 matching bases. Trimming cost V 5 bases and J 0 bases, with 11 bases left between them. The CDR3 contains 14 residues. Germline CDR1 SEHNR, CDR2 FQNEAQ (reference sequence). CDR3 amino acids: CASSPRDNSYEQYF. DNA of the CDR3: TGTGCCAGCAGCCCCCGGGACAACTCCTACGAGCAGTACTTC.

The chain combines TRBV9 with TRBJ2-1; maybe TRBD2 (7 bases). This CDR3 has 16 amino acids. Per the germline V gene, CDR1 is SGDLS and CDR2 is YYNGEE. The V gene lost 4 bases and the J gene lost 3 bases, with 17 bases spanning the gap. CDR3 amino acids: CASSPRGRELYNEQFF. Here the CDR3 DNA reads TGTGCCAGCAGCCCACGGGGGCGGGAGCTCTACAATGAGCAGTTCTTC.

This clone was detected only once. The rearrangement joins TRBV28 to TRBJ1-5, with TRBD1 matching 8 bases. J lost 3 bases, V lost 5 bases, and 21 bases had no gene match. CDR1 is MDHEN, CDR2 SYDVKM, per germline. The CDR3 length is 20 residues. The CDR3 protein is CASSLKIMKKDREYNQPQHF. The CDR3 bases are TGTGCCAGCAGTCTAAAGATTATGAAAAAGGACAGGGAATACAATCAGCCCCAGCATTTT.

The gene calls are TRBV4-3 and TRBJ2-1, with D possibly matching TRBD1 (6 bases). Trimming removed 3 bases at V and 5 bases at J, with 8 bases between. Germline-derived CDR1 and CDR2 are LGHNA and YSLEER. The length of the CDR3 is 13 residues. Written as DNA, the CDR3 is TGCGCCAGCAGCCACGGACAGAACAATGAGCAGTTCTTC. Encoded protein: CASSHGQNNEQFF.

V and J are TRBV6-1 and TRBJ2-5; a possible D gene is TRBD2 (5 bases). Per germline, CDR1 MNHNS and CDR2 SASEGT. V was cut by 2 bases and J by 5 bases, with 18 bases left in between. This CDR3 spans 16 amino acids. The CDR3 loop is CASSEMTTVLRETQYF. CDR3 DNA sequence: TGTGCCAGCAGTGAAATGACTACCGTCCTTAGGGAGACCCAGTACTTC.

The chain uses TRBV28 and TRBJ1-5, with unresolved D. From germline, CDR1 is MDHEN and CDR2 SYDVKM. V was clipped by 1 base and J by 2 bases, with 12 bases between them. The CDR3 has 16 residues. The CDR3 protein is CASSLFTGTGNQPQHF. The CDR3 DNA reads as TGTGCCAGCAGTTTATTTACGGGAACGGGCAATCAGCCCCAGCATTTT.

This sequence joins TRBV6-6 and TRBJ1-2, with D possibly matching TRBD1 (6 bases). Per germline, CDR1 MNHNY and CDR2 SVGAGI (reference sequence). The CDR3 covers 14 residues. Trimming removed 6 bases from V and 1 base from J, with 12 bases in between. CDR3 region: CASRGASLNYGYTF. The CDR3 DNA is TGTGCCAGCAGGGGGGCGTCCCTTAACTATGGCTACACCTTC.

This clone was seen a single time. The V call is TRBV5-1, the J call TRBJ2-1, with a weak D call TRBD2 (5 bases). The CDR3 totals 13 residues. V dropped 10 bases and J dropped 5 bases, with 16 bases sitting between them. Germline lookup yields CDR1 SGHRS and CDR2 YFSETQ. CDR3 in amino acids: CASKRQSDNEQFF. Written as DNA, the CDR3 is TGCGCCTCAAAGCGGCAGTCGGACAATGAGCAGTTCTTC.

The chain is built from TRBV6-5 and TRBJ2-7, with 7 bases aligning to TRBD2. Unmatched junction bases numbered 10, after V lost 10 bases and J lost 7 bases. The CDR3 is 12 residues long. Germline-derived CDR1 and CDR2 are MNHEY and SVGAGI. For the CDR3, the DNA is TGTGCCACCCAAAGCGGGGTAGGAGAGCAGTACTTC. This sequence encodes CATQSGVGEQYF.

The CDR3 region has the DNA TGCAGCGTTGTCGCAGGGGGCTACGAGCAGTACTTC. Amino acid sequence: CSVVAGGYEQYF. The chain links TRBV29-1 to TRBJ2-7; 7 bases align to TRBD1. The germline V gene encodes CDR1 SQVTM and CDR2 ANQGSEA. CDR3 length: 12 residues. After removal of 4 bases from V and 3 bases from J, the junction contained 3 bases not matched to a gene.

The CDR3 loop reads CASSPGQVRAYEQYF. The CDR3 DNA is TGTGCCAGCAGCCCCGGACAGGTCCGTGCGTACGAGCAGTACTTC. This sequence joins TRBV9 and TRBJ2-7, with TRBD1 matching over 7 bases. CDR1 is SGDLS, CDR2 YYNGEE, per germline. Unmatched junction bases numbered 11, after V lost 4 bases and J lost 4 bases. The CDR3 is 15 amino acids.

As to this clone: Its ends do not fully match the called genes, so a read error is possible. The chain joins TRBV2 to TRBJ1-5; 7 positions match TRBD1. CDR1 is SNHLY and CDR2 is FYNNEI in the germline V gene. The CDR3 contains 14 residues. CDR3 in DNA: TGTGCCAGCAGGCCGGGACAGAGGGAACAGCCCCGGCATTTT. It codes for CASRPGQREQPRHF.

Here the CDR3 DNA reads TGTGCCAGCAGGGAAGTAACGGACAGATTTAGCACAGATACGCAGTATTTT. Its protein product is CASREVTDRFSTDTQYF. V usage is TRBV28 and J usage is TRBJ2-3; D might be TRBD1 (6 bases). The CDR3 runs 17 residues. CDR1 and CDR2 from the germline V gene are MDHEN and SYDVKM. V was trimmed by 6 bases and J by 0 bases, leaving 19 bases between them.

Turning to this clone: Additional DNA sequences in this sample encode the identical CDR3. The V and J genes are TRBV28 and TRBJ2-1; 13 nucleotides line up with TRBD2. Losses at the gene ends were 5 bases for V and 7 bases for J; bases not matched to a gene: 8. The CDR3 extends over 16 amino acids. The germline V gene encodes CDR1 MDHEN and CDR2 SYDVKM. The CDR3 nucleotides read TGTGCCAGCAGTCTTGGACTAGCGGGAGTTTATAATGAGCAGTTCTTC. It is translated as CASSLGLAGVYNEQFF.

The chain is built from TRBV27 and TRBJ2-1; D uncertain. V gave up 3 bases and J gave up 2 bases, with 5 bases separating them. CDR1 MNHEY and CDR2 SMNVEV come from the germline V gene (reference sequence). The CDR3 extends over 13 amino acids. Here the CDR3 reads CASSFATYNEQFF. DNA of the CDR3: TGTGCCAGCAGTTTCGCTACCTACAATGAGCAGTTCTTC.

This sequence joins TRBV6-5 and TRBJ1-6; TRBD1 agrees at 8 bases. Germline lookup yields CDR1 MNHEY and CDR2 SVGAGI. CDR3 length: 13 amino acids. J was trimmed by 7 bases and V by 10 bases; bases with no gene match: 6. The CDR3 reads CAIGDRRNSPLHF. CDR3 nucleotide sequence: TGTGCCATCGGGGACAGGAGAAATTCACCCCTCCACTTT.

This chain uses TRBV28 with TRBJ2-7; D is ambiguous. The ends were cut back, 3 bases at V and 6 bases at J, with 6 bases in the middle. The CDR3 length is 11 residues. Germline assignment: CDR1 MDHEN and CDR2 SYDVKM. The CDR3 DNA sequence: TGTGCCAGCAGTTTTGACTCCGAGCAGTACTTC. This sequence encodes CASSFDSEQYF.

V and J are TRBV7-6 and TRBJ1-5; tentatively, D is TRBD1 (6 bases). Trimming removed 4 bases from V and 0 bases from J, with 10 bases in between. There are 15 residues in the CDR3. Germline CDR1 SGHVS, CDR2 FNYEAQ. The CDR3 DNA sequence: TGTGCCAGCAGCTCGACAGGAGATAGCAATCAGCCCCAGCATTTT. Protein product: CASSSTGDSNQPQHF.

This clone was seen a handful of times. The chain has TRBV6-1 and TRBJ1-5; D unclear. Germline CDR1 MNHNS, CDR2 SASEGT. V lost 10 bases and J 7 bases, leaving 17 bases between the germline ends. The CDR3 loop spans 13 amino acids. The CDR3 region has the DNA TGTGCCATCATCACGCCCAGGATCCAGCCCCAGCATTTT. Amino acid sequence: CAIITPRIQPQHF.

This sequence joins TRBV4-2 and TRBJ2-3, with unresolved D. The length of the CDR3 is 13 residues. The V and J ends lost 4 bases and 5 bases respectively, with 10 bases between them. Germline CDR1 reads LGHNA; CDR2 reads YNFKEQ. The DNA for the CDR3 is TGTGCCAGCAGCCCAGCGATGGGAGATACGCAGTATTTT. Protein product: CASSPAMGDTQYF.

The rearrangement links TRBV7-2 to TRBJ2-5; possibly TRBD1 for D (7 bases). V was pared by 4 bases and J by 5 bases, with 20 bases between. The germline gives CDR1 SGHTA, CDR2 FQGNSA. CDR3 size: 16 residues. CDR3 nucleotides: TGTGCCAGCAGCTACTGGACAGCCAGGGGGGAGGAGACCCAGTACTTC. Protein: CASSYWTARGEETQYF.

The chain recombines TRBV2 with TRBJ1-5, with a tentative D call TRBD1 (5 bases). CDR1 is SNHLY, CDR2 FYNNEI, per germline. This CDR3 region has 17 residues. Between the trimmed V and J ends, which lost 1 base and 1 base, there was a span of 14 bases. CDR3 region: CASSEGRGPGSNQPQHF. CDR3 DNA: TGTGCCAGCAGTGAAGGGCGGGGCCCGGGAAGCAATCAGCCCCAGCATTTT.

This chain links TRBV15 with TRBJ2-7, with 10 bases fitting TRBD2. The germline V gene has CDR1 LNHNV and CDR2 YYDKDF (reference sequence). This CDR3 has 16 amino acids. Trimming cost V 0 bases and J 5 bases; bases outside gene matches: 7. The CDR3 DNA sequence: TGTGCCACCAGCAGAGATTCCAGCGGGGGGGCCCACGAGCAGTACTTC. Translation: CATSRDSSGGAHEQYF.

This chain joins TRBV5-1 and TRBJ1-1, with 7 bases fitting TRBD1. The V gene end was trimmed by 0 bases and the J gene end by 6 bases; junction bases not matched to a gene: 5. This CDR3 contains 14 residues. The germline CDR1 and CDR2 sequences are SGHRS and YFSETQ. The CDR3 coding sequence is TGCGCCAGCAGCTTGGGACAGGGAAGGGCTGAAGCTTTCTTT. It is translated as CASSLGQGRAEAFF.

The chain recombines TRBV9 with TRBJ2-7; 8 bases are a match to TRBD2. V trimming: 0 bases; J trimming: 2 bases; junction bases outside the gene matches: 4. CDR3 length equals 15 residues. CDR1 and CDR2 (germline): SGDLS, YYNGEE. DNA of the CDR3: TGTGCCAGCAGCGTAGAGGTTAGCGGGGCCTACGAGCAGTACTTC. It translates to CASSVEVSGAYEQYF.

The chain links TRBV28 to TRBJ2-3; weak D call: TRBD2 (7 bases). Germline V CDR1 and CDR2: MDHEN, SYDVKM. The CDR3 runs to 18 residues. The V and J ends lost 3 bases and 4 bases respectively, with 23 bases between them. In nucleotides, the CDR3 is TGTGCCAGCAGTTTTATACAGGGAGGCGCTGGGGGGGCAGATACGCAGTATTTT. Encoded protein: CASSFIQGGAGGADTQYF.

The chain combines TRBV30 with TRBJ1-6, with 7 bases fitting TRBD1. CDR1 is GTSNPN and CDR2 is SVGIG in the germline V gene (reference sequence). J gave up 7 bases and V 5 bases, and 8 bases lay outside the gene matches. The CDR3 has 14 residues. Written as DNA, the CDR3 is TGTGCCTGGCACGGGACAGACGAAAATTCACCCCTCCACTTT. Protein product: CAWHGTDENSPLHF.

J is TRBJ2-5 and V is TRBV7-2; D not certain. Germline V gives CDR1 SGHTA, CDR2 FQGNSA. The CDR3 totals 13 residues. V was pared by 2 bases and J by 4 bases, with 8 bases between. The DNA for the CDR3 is TGTGCCAGCAGCTTAAGCGTGGCAGAGACCCAGTACTTC. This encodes CASSLSVAETQYF.

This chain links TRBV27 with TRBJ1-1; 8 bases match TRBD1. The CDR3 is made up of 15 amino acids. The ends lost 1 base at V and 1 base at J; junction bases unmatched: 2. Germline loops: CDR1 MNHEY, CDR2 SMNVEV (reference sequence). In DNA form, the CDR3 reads TGTGCCAGCAGTTTATGGACAGGGTCGAACACTGAAGCTTTCTTT. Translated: CASSLWTGSNTEAFF.